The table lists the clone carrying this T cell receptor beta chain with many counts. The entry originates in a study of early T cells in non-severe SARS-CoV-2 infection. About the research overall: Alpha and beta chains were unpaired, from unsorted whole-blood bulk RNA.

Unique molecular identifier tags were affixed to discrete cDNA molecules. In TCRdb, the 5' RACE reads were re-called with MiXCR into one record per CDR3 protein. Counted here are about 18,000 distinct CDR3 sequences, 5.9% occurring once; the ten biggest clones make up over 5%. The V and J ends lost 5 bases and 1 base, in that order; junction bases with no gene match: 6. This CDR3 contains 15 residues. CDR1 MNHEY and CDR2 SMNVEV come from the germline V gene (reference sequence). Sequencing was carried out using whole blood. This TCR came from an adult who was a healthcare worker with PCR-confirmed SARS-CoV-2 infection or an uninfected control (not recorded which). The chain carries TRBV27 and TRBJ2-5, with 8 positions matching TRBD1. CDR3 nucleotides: TGTGCCAGCAGTACCCCCGGGACAGGCCAAGAGACCCAGTACTTC. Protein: CASSTPGTGQETQYF.